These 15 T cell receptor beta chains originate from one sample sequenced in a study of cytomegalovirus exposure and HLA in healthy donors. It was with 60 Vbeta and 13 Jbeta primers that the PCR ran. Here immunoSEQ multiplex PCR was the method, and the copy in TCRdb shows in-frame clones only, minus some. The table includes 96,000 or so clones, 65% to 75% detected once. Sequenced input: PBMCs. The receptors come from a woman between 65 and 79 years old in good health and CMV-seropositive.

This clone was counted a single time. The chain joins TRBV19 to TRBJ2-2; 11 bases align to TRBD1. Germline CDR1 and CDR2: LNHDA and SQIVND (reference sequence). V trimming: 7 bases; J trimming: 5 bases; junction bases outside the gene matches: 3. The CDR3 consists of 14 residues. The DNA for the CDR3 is TGTGCCAGTAAGGGACAGGGGGTTACCGGGGAGCTGTTTTTT. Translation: CASKGQGVTGELFF.

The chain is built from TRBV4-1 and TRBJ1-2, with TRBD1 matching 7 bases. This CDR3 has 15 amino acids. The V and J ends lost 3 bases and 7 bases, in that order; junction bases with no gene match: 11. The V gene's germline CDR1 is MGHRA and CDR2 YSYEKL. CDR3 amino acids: CASSQTGLRGSGYTF. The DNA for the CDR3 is TGCGCCAGCAGCCAGACAGGGCTCAGAGGGTCTGGCTACACCTTC.

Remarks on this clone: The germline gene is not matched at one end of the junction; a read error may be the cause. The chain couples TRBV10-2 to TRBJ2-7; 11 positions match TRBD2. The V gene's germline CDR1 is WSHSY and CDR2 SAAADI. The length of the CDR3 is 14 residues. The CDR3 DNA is TGCGCCAGCCTGGGACTAGCGGACTCCTACGGGCAGTACTTC. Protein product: CASLGLADSYGQYF.

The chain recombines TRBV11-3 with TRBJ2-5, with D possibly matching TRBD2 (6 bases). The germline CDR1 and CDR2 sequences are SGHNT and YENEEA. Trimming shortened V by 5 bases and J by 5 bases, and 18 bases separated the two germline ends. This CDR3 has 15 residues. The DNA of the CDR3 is TGTGCCAGCAGCGCGGGACTGCGAGACGGGGAGACCCAGTACTTC. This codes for CASSAGLRDGETQYF.

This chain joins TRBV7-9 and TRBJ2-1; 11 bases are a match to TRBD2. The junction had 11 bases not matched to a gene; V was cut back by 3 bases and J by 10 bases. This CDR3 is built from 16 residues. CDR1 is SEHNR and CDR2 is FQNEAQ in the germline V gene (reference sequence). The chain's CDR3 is CASSFALAGGHREQFF. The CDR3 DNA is TGTGCCAGCAGCTTCGCTTTAGCGGGAGGGCATCGGGAGCAGTTCTTC.

The CDR3 nucleotides are TGTGCCAGCAGTCCAGCCGGAGGGGGCGCGGGTGAGCAGTTCTTC. Residues: CASSPAGGGAGEQFF. The chain joins TRBV28 to TRBJ2-1; D may be TRBD1 (7 bases). CDR1 is MDHEN, CDR2 SYDVKM, per germline. V lost 5 bases and J 9 bases, leaving 20 bases between the germline ends. The CDR3 loop spans 15 amino acids. Based on the CDR3 plus reference TRBV28 and TRBJ2-1, the full variable domain is DVKVTQSSRYLVKRTGEKVFLECVQDMDHENMFWYRQDPGLGLRLIYFSYDVKMKEKGDIPEGYSVSREKKERFSLILESASTNQTSMYLCASSPAGGGAGEQFFGPGTRLTVL.

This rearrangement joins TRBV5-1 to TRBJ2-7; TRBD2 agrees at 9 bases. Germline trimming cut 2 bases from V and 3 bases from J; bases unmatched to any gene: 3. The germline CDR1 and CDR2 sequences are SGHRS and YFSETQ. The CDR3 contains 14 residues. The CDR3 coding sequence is TGCGCCAGCAGCTTAGCGGGGGGCGTCTACGAGCAGTACTTC. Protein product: CASSLAGGVYEQYF.

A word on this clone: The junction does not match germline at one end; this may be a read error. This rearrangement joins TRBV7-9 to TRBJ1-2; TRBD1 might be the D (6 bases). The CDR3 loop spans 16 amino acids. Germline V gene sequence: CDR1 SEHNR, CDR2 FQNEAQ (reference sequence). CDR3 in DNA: TGTTCCAGCAGCCCCCGAGGTGGAGGGGGGGTCGATGGCTACACCTTC. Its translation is CSSSPRGGGGVDGYTF.

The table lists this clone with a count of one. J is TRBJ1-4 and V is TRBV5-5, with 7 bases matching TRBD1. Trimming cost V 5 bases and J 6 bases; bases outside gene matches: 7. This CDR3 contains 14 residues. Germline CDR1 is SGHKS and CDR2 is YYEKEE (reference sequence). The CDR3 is CASSPPGQHEKLFF. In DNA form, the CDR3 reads TGTGCCAGCAGTCCACCGGGACAGCATGAAAAACTGTTTTTT.

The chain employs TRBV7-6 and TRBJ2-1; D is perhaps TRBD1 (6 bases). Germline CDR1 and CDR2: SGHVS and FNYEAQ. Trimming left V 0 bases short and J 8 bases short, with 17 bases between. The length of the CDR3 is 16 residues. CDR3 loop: CASSLASGTPEHEQFF. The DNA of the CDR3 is TGTGCCAGCAGCTTAGCGTCAGGGACACCGGAACATGAGCAGTTCTTC.

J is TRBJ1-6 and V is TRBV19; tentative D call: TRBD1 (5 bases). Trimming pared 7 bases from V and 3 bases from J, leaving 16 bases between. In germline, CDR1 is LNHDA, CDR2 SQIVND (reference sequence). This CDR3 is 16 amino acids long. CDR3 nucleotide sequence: TGTGCCAGTATGCAGGGAATCTCAGGCTATAATTCACCCCTCCACTTT. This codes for CASMQGISGYNSPLHF.

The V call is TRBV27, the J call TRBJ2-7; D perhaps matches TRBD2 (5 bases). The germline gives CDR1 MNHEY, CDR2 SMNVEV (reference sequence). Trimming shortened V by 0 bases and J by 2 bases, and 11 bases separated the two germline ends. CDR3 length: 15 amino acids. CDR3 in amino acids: CASSLSGGPAYEQYF. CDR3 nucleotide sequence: TGTGCCAGCAGTTTATCCGGCGGGCCCGCCTACGAGCAGTACTTC.

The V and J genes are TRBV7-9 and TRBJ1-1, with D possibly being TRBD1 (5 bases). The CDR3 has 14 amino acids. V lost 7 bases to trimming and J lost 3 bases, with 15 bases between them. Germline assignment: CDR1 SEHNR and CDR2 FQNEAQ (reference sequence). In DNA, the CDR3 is TGTGCCAGCACCTTGGACACGGCCGACACTGAAGCTTTCTTT. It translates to CASTLDTADTEAFF.

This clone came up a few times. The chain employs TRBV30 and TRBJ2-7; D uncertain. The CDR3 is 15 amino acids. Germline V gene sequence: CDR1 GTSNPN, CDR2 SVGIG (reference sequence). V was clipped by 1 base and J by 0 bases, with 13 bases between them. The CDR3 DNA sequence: TGTGCCTGGAGTGAGAAGCTGCCTAGCTCCTACGAGCAGTACTTC. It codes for CAWSEKLPSSYEQYF. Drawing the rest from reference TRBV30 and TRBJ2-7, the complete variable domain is SQTIHQWPATLVQPVGSPLSLECTVEGTSNPNLYWYRQAAGRGLQLLFYSVGIGQISSEVPQNLSASRPQDRQFILSSKKLLLSDSGFYLCAWSEKLPSSYEQYFGPGTRLTVT.

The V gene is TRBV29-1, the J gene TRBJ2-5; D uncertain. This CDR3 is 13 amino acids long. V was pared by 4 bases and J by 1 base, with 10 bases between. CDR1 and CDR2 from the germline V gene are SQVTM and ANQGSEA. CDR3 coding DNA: TGCAGCGTTGCACAGAGATCCCAAGAGACCCAGTACTTC. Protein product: CSVAQRSQETQYF.